Described below is a single T cell receptor beta chain sequence and its context. Its antigen is undetermined. These data originate in a study of CD8 T cells in Susac syndrome. The CDR3 consists of 13 residues. The germline CDR1 and CDR2 sequences are GTSNPN and SVGIG (reference sequence). Trimming at V came to 4 bases and at J to 3 bases, leaving 2 bases not matched to a gene. Peripheral blood CD8+ and CD4+ T cells were profiled by TCR beta sequencing. Findings of the study overall: The study admitted that it had a relatively small number of individuals in its TCR sequencing and HLA analysis.

RNA totalling about 0.45 to 1 ug underwent reverse transcription with random hexamers. Amplification of TCR beta CDR3 was carried out by immunoSEQ multiplex PCR, which covered 54 Vbeta and 13 Jbeta segments. MiXCR, applied by TCRdb to the immunoSEQ multiplex PCR reads, yields one record per CDR3 protein. Among about 200,000 distinct CDR3 sequences listed, more than 90% were seen once. This chain links TRBV30 with TRBJ2-2; 7 positions agree with TRBD2. The sequencing input was CD4+ T cells from PBMCs. This clonotype was sampled from a human donor with multiple sclerosis. The CDR3 spells CAWTGGYTGELFF. The DNA for the CDR3 is TGTGCCTGGACGGGGGGATACACCGGGGAGCTGTTTTTT.